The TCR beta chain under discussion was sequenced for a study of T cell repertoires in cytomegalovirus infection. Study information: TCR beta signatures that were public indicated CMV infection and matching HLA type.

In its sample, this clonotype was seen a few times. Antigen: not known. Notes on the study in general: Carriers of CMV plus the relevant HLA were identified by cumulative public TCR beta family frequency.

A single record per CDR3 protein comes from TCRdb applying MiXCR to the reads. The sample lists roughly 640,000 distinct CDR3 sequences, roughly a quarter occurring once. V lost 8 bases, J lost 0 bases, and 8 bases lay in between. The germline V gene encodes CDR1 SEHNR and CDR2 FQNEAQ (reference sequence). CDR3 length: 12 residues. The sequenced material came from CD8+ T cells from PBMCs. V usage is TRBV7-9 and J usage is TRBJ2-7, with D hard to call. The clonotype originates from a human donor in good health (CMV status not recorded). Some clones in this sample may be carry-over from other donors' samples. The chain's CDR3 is CASDPLSYEQYF. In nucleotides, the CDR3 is TGTGCCAGCGACCCCCTCTCCTACGAGCAGTACTTC.